The 3 T cell receptor beta chains in this list originate from one sample, sequenced in a study of OX40 agonist ivuxolimab in advanced cancers. Libraries were prepared by immunoSEQ multiplex PCR; TCRdb keeps only in-frame clonotypes and omits some of them. The sample has about 19,000 clones, 75% to 85% seen once. This specimen was CD4+ or CD8+ T cells sorted from blood, taken in a trial of the OX40 agonist ivuxolimab. These TCRs come from an adult with an advanced solid tumor such as melanoma, head and neck, liver or kidney cancer.

This clone occurred once. The chain uses TRBV5-6 and TRBJ1-2; TRBD1 aligns across 7 bases. Germline V lookup: CDR1 SGHDT, CDR2 YYEEEE. The CDR3 loop spans 15 amino acids. V shed 4 bases, J shed 8 bases, and the junction held 14 bases outside the gene matches. DNA of the CDR3: TGTGCCAGCAGCGGCGAGGCAGGGGGAGCGAGGGGCTACACCTTC. Its protein product is CASSGEAGGARGYTF. Supplemented by reference TRBV5-6 and TRBJ1-2, the full variable domain reads DAGVTQSPTHLIKTRGQQVTLRCSPKSGHDTVSWYQQALGQGPQFIFQYYEEEERQRGNFPDRFSGHQFPNYSSELNVNALLLGDSALYLCASSGEAGGARGYTFGSGTRLTVV.

By sample share, this clone is medium-sized. V usage is TRBV19 and J usage is TRBJ1-5; D not resolved. The CDR3 has 14 amino acids. Germline V gene lookup returns CDR1 LNHDA and CDR2 SQIVND (reference sequence). Trimming shortened V by 4 bases and J by 1 base, and 8 bases separated the two germline ends. CDR3 region: CASSNRGSNQPQHF. The CDR3, as DNA: TGTGCCAGTAGTAACCGAGGGAGCAATCAGCCCCAGCATTTT. Full variable domain (rest looked up from reference TRBV19 and TRBJ1-5): DGGITQSPKYLFRKEGQNVTLSCEQNLNHDAMYWYRQDPGQGLRLIYYSQIVNDFQKGDIAEGYSVSREKKESFPLTVTSAQKNPTAFYLCASSNRGSNQPQHFGDGTRLSIL.

The chain carries TRBV25-1 and TRBJ1-1; a possible D gene is TRBD1 (6 bases). CDR3 length equals 14 residues. V was shortened by 4 bases and J by 6 bases, with 15 bases between the two germline ends. Germline CDR1 is MGHDK and CDR2 is SYGVNS. Here the CDR3 DNA reads TGTGCCAGCAGTGGAGCGGAGGGGGGCGCTGAAGCTTTCTTT. The encoded protein is CASSGAEGGAEAFF.